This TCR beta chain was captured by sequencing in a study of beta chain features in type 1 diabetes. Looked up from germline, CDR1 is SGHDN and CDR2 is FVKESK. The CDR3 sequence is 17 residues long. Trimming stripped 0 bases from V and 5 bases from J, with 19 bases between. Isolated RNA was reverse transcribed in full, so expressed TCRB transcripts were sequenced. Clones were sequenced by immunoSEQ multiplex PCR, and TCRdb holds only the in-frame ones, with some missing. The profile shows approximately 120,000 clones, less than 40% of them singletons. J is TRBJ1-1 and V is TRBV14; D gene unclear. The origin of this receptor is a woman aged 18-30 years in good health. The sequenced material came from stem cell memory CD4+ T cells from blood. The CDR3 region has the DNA TGTGCCAGCAGCCAAGAAAATGGGGTCGGGAGGCGGACTGAAGCTTTCTTT. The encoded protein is CASSQENGVGRRTEAFF.